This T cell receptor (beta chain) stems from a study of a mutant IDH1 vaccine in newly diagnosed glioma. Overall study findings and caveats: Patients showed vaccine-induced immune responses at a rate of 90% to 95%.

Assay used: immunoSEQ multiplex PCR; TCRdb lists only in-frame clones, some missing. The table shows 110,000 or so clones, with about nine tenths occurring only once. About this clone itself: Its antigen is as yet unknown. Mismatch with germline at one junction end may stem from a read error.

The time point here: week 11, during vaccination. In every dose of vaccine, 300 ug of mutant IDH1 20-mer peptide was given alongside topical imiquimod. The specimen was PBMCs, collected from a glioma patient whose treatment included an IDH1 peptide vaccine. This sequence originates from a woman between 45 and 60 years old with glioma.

CDR3: CSVRREGLDNGQFF. DNA for the CDR3: TGCAGCGTTAGGCGGGAGGGCCTCGACAATGGGCAGTTCTTC. This chain connects TRBV29-1 to TRBJ2-1; 9 nucleotides agree with TRBD2. The length of the CDR3 is 14 residues. Germline CDR1 is SQVTM and CDR2 is ANQGSEA.